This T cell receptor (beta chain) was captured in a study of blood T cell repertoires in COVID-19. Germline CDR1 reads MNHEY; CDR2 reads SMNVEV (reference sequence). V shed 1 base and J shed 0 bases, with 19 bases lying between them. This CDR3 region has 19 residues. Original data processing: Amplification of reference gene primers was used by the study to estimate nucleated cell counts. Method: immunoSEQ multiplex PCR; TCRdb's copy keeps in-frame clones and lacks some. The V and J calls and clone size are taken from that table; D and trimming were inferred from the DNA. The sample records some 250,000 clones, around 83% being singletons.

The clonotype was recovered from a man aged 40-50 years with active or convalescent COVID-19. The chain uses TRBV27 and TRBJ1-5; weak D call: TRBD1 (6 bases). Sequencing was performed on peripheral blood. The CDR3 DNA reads TGTGCCAGCAGTTTATATTCGGGGGGGCGGGAAGCTAGCAATCAGCCCCAGCATTTT. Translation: CASSLYSGGREASNQPQHF.